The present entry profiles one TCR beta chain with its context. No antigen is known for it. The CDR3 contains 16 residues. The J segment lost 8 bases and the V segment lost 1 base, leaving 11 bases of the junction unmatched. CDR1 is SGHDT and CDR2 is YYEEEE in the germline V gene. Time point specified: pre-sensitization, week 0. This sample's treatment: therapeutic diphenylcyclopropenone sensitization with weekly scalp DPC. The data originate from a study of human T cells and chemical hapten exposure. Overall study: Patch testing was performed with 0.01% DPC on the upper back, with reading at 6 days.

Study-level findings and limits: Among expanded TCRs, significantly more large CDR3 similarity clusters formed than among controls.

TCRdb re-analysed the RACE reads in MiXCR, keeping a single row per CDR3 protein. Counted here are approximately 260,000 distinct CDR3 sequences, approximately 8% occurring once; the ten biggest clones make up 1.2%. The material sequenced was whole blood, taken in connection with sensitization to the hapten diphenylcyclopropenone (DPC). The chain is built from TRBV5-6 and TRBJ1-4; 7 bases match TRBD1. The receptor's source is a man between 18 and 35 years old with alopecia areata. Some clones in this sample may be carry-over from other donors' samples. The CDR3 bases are TGTGCCAGCAGCTTGACTATCGGGACAGTAGGCGAAAAACTGTTTTTT. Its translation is CASSLTIGTVGEKLFF.